These 20 T cell receptor beta chains originate from one sample sequenced in a study of shared clonotypes between healthy human individuals. As defined, naive CD8 cells were CD45RO-negative and positively selected for CCR7, with terminally differentiated effector memory CD45RA+ cells excluded. Sequencing was performed with immunoSEQ multiplex PCR; in TCRdb, only in-frame clones are kept and a portion is missing. The table records some 600,000 clones, roughly 95% of them present only once. Sequencing was performed on naive CD8+ T cells sorted from blood. The receptors stem from a woman in her 30s in good health.

V gene TRBV4-2 combines with J gene TRBJ2-2, with 7 bases aligning to TRBD2. After removal of 0 bases from V and 5 bases from J, the junction contained 9 bases not matched to a gene. Germline values: CDR1 LGHNA, CDR2 YNFKEQ. This CDR3 has 17 residues. Here the CDR3 reads CASSQDGPSGYTGELFF. CDR3 DNA: TGTGCCAGCAGCCAAGATGGGCCTAGCGGTTATACCGGGGAGCTGTTTTTT.

The chain recombines TRBV4-1 with TRBJ1-2, with a possible D match to TRBD1 (5 bases). Germline V CDR1 and CDR2: MGHRA, YSYEKL. The ends were cut back, 1 base at V and 4 bases at J, with 19 bases in the middle. This CDR3 is 17 amino acids long. CDR3 in DNA: TGCGCCAGCAGCCAAGGACCGTGGACGGACACACTCTATGGCTACACCTTC. Amino acids: CASSQGPWTDTLYGYTF.

This clone was detected a few times. The genes are TRBV29-1 and TRBJ2-1; 12 positions match TRBD2. The CDR3 is 13 residues long. Germline V gene data show CDR1 as SQVTM and CDR2 as ANQGSEA. V gave up 7 bases and J gave up 8 bases; unmatched junction bases: 6. CDR3 sequence: CSGTSGNNYEQFF. CDR3 in DNA: TGCAGCGGGACTAGCGGGAATAACTATGAGCAGTTCTTC.

This clone was recorded only once. The chain couples TRBV2 to TRBJ2-3; D may be TRBD2 (5 bases). Germline V gives CDR1 SNHLY, CDR2 FYNNEI. The CDR3 spans 16 residues. Deletions cut 6 bases from V and 2 bases from J, with 18 bases between. CDR3 coding DNA: TGTGCCAGCAGACCAAACCGGGGAACACACACAGATACGCAGTATTTT. Protein product: CASRPNRGTHTDTQYF.

The chain carries TRBV5-1 and TRBJ2-1; 9 bases fit TRBD1. Trimming at V came to 2 bases and at J to 7 bases, leaving 4 bases not matched to a gene. The CDR3 is 14 amino acids. Germline-derived CDR1 and CDR2 are SGHRS and YFSETQ. The CDR3 DNA reads as TGCGCCAGCAGCTTCGGACAGGGGCTGAATGAGCAGTTCTTC. Amino acids: CASSFGQGLNEQFF.

This clone has just one count. This chain connects TRBV5-4 to TRBJ2-7, with TRBD2 matching 8 bases. The V segment lost 4 bases and the J segment 0 bases; nucleotides outside the gene matches: 6. Germline CDR1 reads SGHNT; CDR2 reads YYREEE (reference sequence). The CDR3 contains 15 residues. The CDR3 loop is CASSLGGTSSYEQYF. Written as DNA, the CDR3 is TGTGCCAGCAGCCTCGGGGGGACTAGCTCCTACGAGCAGTACTTC.

The chain is built from TRBV27 and TRBJ1-6; no firm D call. The V and J ends lost 3 bases and 2 bases respectively, with 17 bases between them. This CDR3 region has 18 residues. CDR1 is MNHEY and CDR2 is SMNVEV in the germline V gene (reference sequence). As DNA, the CDR3 is TGTGCCAGCAGTTTGGGCCAGTCTGTGGGCACCTATAATTCACCCCTCCACTTT. This encodes CASSLGQSVGTYNSPLHF.

This sequence joins TRBV15 and TRBJ2-3; tentatively, D is TRBD2 (5 bases). The germline gives CDR1 LNHNV, CDR2 YYDKDF (reference sequence). Trimming removed 5 bases from V and 0 bases from J, with 12 bases in between. The CDR3 runs to 15 residues. The CDR3 loop is CATSRGLSSTDTQYF. CDR3 in DNA: TGTGCCACCAGCCGGGGATTATCTAGCACAGATACGCAGTATTTT.

The genes are TRBV27 and TRBJ2-7; the D call may be TRBD1 or TRBD2 (5 bases each). Germline V gene sequence: CDR1 MNHEY, CDR2 SMNVEV (reference sequence). The CDR3 loop spans 13 amino acids. Trimming cost V 5 bases and J 4 bases, with 12 bases left between them. The CDR3 protein is CASSPGWGYEQYF. CDR3 nucleotides: TGTGCCAGCAGTCCAGGGTGGGGGTACGAGCAGTACTTC.

The chain links TRBV2 to TRBJ2-7; the match to TRBD1 covers 8 bases. This CDR3 comprises 13 residues. Germline assignment: CDR1 SNHLY and CDR2 FYNNEI. Trimming took 10 bases from V and 6 from J; bases not matched to a gene: 11. As DNA, the CDR3 is TGTGCCACCGGACAGGGCATTGCTTCCGAGCAGTACTTC. The encoded protein is CATGQGIASEQYF.

This chain joins TRBV5-1 and TRBJ2-3; TRBD2 might be the D (6 bases). The V gene lost 3 bases and the J gene lost 3 bases, with 11 bases spanning the gap. Looked up from germline, CDR1 is SGHRS and CDR2 is YFSETQ. CDR3 length equals 14 residues. CDR3 region: CASSYWEETDTQYF. The CDR3 bases are TGCGCCAGCAGCTATTGGGAGGAAACAGATACGCAGTATTTT.

The chain carries TRBV29-1 and TRBJ1-2; D is perhaps TRBD1 (5 bases). V gave up 2 bases and J gave up 4 bases, with 11 bases separating them. The CDR3 extends over 13 amino acids. Germline V gene data show CDR1 as SQVTM and CDR2 as ANQGSEA. The CDR3 is CSVESGLSYGYTF. The CDR3 nucleotides read TGCAGCGTTGAATCAGGGCTAAGCTATGGCTACACCTTC.

The CDR3 loop reads CASSPGLALYEQYF. In nucleotides, the CDR3 is TGCGCCAGCAGCCCGGGACTAGCTTTGTACGAGCAGTACTTC. The gene calls are TRBV5-1 and TRBJ2-7; 9 bases match TRBD2. V gave up 4 bases and J gave up 4 bases; unmatched junction bases: 6. CDR3 size: 14 residues. Germline assignment: CDR1 SGHRS and CDR2 YFSETQ.

The rearrangement joins TRBV5-1 to TRBJ2-1, with D possibly being TRBD1 (6 bases). The CDR3 has 16 amino acids. V was shortened by 0 bases and J by 6 bases, with 16 bases between the two germline ends. Germline CDR1 reads SGHRS; CDR2 reads YFSETQ. The CDR3 sequence: CASSLDLQGVGNEQFF. CDR3 DNA: TGCGCCAGCAGCTTGGATTTACAGGGAGTGGGCAATGAGCAGTTCTTC.

The chain has TRBV9 and TRBJ2-2, with unresolved D. V was cut by 3 bases and J by 4 bases, with 7 bases left in between. The germline V gene encodes CDR1 SGDLS and CDR2 YYNGEE. CDR3 length: 13 amino acids. The CDR3 loop is CASSGVITGELFF. In DNA form, the CDR3 reads TGTGCCAGCAGCGGGGTAATCACCGGGGAGCTGTTTTTT. The whole variable domain, filled in from reference TRBV9 and TRBJ2-2, reads DSGVTQTPKHLITATGQRVTLRCSPRSGDLSVYWYQQSLDQGLQFLIQYYNGEERAKGNILERFSAQQFPDLHSELNLSSLELGDSALYFCASSGVITGELFFGEGSRLTVL.

V gene TRBV28 combines with J gene TRBJ2-5; D perhaps matches TRBD1 (5 bases). The DNA end favors TRBJ2-7, so the J call may be wrong. CDR1 and CDR2 (germline): MDHEN, SYDVKM. The CDR3 covers 15 residues. This CDR3 is CASSPMGIGAYEQYF. The CDR3 nucleotides are TGTGCCAGCAGTCCCATGGGGATAGGGGCCTACGAGCAGTACTTC.

The V gene is TRBV13, the J gene TRBJ1-2; the match to TRBD1 covers 7 bases. V was pared by 5 bases and J by 2 bases, with 8 bases of the junction left unmatched. Germline CDR1 is PRHDT and CDR2 is FYEKMQ (reference sequence). The CDR3 has 15 amino acids. CDR3 coding DNA: TGTGCCAGCAGCATCCGCGGGACAGCCAACTATGGCTACACCTTC. This sequence encodes CASSIRGTANYGYTF.

The chain's CDR3 is CATSGTSGSKITDTQYF. The CDR3 bases are TGTGCCACCTCCGGGACTAGCGGGAGTAAGATCACAGATACGCAGTATTTT. The chain recombines TRBV28 with TRBJ2-3, with 14 bases fitting TRBD2. Per the germline V gene, CDR1 is MDHEN and CDR2 is SYDVKM. V shed 10 bases and J 2 bases; nucleotides not matched to a gene: 11. This CDR3 has 17 amino acids.

This clone appeared once. The sample carries other DNA sequences with the same CDR3. The chain is built from TRBV19 and TRBJ1-5; TRBD1 is a possible D gene (5 bases). The germline gives CDR1 LNHDA, CDR2 SQIVND (reference sequence). This CDR3 contains 14 residues. Deletions cut 9 bases from V and 3 bases from J, with 15 bases between. The CDR3 DNA sequence: TGTGCCAGCGGGATCAGGGATATCAATCAGCCCCAGCATTTT. Residues: CASGIRDINQPQHF.

V is TRBV5-1 and J is TRBJ2-7, with a weak D call TRBD1 (6 bases). Germline loops: CDR1 SGHRS, CDR2 YFSETQ. The CDR3 runs to 16 residues. The V gene lost 2 bases and the J gene lost 0 bases, with 15 bases spanning the gap. The CDR3 sequence: CASSFKGDRISYEQYF. CDR3 in DNA: TGCGCCAGCAGCTTTAAGGGGGACCGAATCTCCTACGAGCAGTACTTC.